Sequencing of this TCR beta chain was carried out in a study of blood T cell repertoires in COVID-19. V was pared by 5 bases and J by 3 bases, with 16 bases between. The CDR3 is 15 residues long. CDR1 is MNHEY, CDR2 SMNVEV, per germline (reference sequence). Profiled with immunoSEQ multiplex PCR; TCRdb holds only in-frame clones, not every one. The sample contains just over 300,000 clones, around 87% of which appear only once. This clone was observed a few times. Sequenced sample: peripheral blood. This receptor was obtained from a young man with active or convalescent COVID-19. The rearrangement joins TRBV27 to TRBJ1-1; a possible D gene is TRBD1 (6 bases). CDR3 coding DNA: TGTGCCAGCAGTCCCAGAAACAGGGAGTACACTGAAGCTTTCTTT. Encoded protein: CASSPRNREYTEAFF.